These 20 T cell receptor beta chains were all obtained from the same sample, sequenced in a study of blood T cell repertoires in COVID-19. TCRdb's copy holds only in-frame clones and misses some; the assay was immunoSEQ multiplex PCR. The table has under 400,000 clones, around nine tenths seen once. The sample consisted of peripheral blood. The receptors shown here come from a woman aged 55-75 years with COVID-19, enrolled during active disease.

The gene calls are TRBV20-1 and TRBJ1-5; 9 nucleotides align to TRBD1. The junction had 6 bases not matched to a gene; V was cut back by 3 bases and J by 0 bases. This CDR3 spans 16 amino acids. The V gene's germline CDR1 is DFQATT and CDR2 SNEGSKA (reference sequence). DNA of the CDR3: TGCAGTGCTAGTTACAGGGGGCTGGGTAGCAATCAGCCCCAGCATTTT. This codes for CSASYRGLGSNQPQHF.

The chain recombines TRBV25-1 with TRBJ2-3; TRBD2 agrees at 12 bases. The CDR3 covers 17 residues. With 5 bases clipped from V and 3 bases from J, the junction kept 9 bases outside the gene matches. Germline CDR1 reads MGHDK; CDR2 reads SYGVNS. CDR3 sequence (DNA): TGTGCCAGCAGTACTGGGGCTAGCGGGGGGGGAACAGATACGCAGTATTTT. It translates to CASSTGASGGGTDTQYF. The variable domain in full, with the rest retrieved from reference TRBV25-1 and TRBJ2-3, is EADIYQTPRYLVIGTGKKITLECSQTMGHDKMYWYQQDPGMELHLIHYSYGVNSTEKGDLSSESTVSRIRTEHFPLTLESARPSHTSQYLCASSTGASGGGTDTQYFGPGTRLTVL.

The chain couples TRBV14 to TRBJ1-2, with TRBD1 identical over 8 bases. The CDR3 is made up of 17 amino acids. Per germline, CDR1 SGHDN and CDR2 FVKESK. V lost 4 bases, J lost 1 base, and 11 bases stayed unmatched. The CDR3 sequence: CASSLARLGQDNYGYTF. Written as DNA, the CDR3 is TGTGCCAGCAGCCTCGCCCGTCTGGGACAGGATAACTATGGCTACACCTTC.

This chain links TRBV11-2 with TRBJ1-2; perhaps TRBD1 as D (6 bases). V was trimmed by 4 bases and J by 8 bases, leaving 14 bases between them. The CDR3 is made up of 13 amino acids. Germline CDR1 SGHAT, CDR2 FQNNGV. This chain's CDR3 is CASSYQGRGGYTF. In DNA, the CDR3 is TGTGCCAGCAGCTATCAGGGGAGAGGGGGCTACACCTTC.

The rearrangement links TRBV2 to TRBJ1-5; TRBD1 might be the D (5 bases). The CDR3 has 14 amino acids. Trimming took off 3 bases at V and 2 bases at J, with 8 bases between the two ends. Germline V gives CDR1 SNHLY, CDR2 FYNNEI. This chain's CDR3 is CASSDRAGNQPQHF. The CDR3 nucleotides are TGTGCCAGCAGTGACAGGGCGGGCAATCAGCCCCAGCATTTT.

The chain uses TRBV4-1 and TRBJ1-5; D uncertain. Trimming left V 4 bases short and J 7 bases short, with 17 bases between. The CDR3 length is 15 residues. Germline lookup yields CDR1 MGHRA and CDR2 YSYEKL. The CDR3 reads CASSPRLGERQPQHF. For the CDR3, the DNA is TGCGCCAGCAGCCCGCGACTCGGGGAGAGGCAGCCCCAGCATTTT.

The chain is built from TRBV2 and TRBJ1-4, with TRBD1 as a possible D gene (5 bases). Trimming took 4 bases from V and 3 from J, leaving 12 bases between them. CDR3 size: 15 residues. CDR1 SNHLY and CDR2 FYNNEI come from the germline V gene. The CDR3 is CASSGTLGANEKLFF. The CDR3 DNA sequence: TGTGCCAGCAGTGGTACCTTAGGGGCTAATGAAAAACTGTTTTTT.

By share, this clone counts as medium-sized (0.01 to 0.1%). As DNA, the CDR3 is TGTGCCAGCAGCCCCCCCTACTACAATGAGCAGTTCTTC. Translation gives CASSPPYYNEQFF. V is TRBV13 and J is TRBJ2-1; D gene unclear. V shed 5 bases and J shed 3 bases, with 8 bases lying between them. Germline CDR1 and CDR2: PRHDT and FYEKMQ (reference sequence). The CDR3 has 13 amino acids.

The V call is TRBV27, the J call TRBJ2-7; 8 bases map to TRBD1. V lost 2 bases, J lost 7 bases, and 4 bases stayed unmatched. The CDR3 covers 13 residues. Per the germline V gene, CDR1 is MNHEY and CDR2 is SMNVEV (reference sequence). The CDR3 DNA sequence: TGTGCCAGCAGTTTACAGGGGGCGGGGGAGCAGTACTTC. The encoded protein is CASSLQGAGEQYF.

This rearrangement joins TRBV6-5 to TRBJ1-2; 9 nucleotides agree with TRBD1. With V trimmed by 4 bases and J by 7 bases, 7 bases remained unmatched. The CDR3 is 14 amino acids. Germline lookup yields CDR1 MNHEY and CDR2 SVGAGI. In nucleotides, the CDR3 is TGTGCCAGCAGTTCACAGGGACAGGGTGGTGGCTACACCTTC. Translation gives CASSSQGQGGGYTF.

The chain links TRBV6-5 to TRBJ1-5; TRBD1 is a possible D gene (5 bases). The CDR3 covers 15 residues. Trimming removed 5 bases at V and 1 base at J, with 12 bases between. Germline V gene sequence: CDR1 MNHEY, CDR2 SVGAGI. For the CDR3, the DNA is TGTGCCAGCAGTCTTGGCGGGGGAAGCAATCAGCCCCAGCATTTT. It translates to CASSLGGGSNQPQHF.

The chain couples TRBV11-3 to TRBJ2-5; 8 bases agree with TRBD1. The length of the CDR3 is 15 residues. V was clipped by 1 base and J by 5 bases; unmatched bases: 6. Looked up from germline, CDR1 is SGHNT and CDR2 is YENEEA. The CDR3 coding sequence is TGTGCCAGCAGCTTAGCGTCAGGGGGCCGGGAGACCCAGTACTTC. This translates into CASSLASGGRETQYF.

The chain combines TRBV5-1 with TRBJ2-1, with 8 bases fitting TRBD2. Germline CDR1 SGHRS, CDR2 YFSETQ. Trimming cost V 4 bases and J 0 bases; bases outside gene matches: 6. This CDR3 contains 16 residues. The CDR3 nucleotides read TGCGCCAGCAGCCGCCGGGAGGGGAGCTCCTACAATGAGCAGTTCTTC. The encoded protein is CASSRREGSSYNEQFF.

The chain employs TRBV7-2 and TRBJ2-2; 10 bases are shared with TRBD2. The trim removed 1 base at V and 3 bases at J, leaving 2 bases unmatched. Germline V lookup: CDR1 SGHTA, CDR2 FQGNSA. The CDR3 runs to 16 residues. CDR3 bases: TGTGCCAGCAGCTTAGAGCTAGCGGGGGACACCGGGGAGCTGTTTTTT. Its translation: CASSLELAGDTGELFF.

The chain employs TRBV5-5 and TRBJ1-2, with 7 bases lining up with TRBD1. CDR3 length equals 14 residues. J lost 2 bases, V lost 2 bases, and 3 bases had no gene match. Looked up from germline, CDR1 is SGHKS and CDR2 is YYEKEE (reference sequence). The CDR3 region has the DNA TGTGCCAGCAGCTTTATGGACAGGAACTATGGCTACACCTTC. Its protein is CASSFMDRNYGYTF.

This clone showed up just once. The chain is built from TRBV4-2 and TRBJ1-2; D uncertain. The CDR3 contains 13 residues. The germline V gene has CDR1 LGHNA and CDR2 YNFKEQ. V lost 0 bases and J lost 8, with 10 bases in between. CDR3 sequence (DNA): TGTGCCAGCAGCCAAGACGGAACGGAGGGCTACACCTTC. Encoded protein: CASSQDGTEGYTF.

The rearrangement uses TRBV10-3 and TRBJ2-1, with 11 bases identical to TRBD2. V lost 2 bases, J lost 0 bases, and 6 bases stayed unmatched. The CDR3 is made up of 18 amino acids. From germline, CDR1 is ENHRY and CDR2 SYGVKD. For the CDR3, the DNA is TGTGCCATCAGTGAGATAGCGGGGGGGTACAGCTCCTACAATGAGCAGTTCTTC. Its protein product is CAISEIAGGYSSYNEQFF.

The rearrangement uses TRBV5-6 and TRBJ1-1; a weak D match, TRBD1 (5 bases). This CDR3 contains 15 residues. Trimming cost V 4 bases and J 2 bases, with 15 bases left between them. CDR1 is SGHDT and CDR2 is YYEEEE in the germline V gene. The CDR3 loop reads CASSPRGDRNTEAFF. The CDR3 nucleotides are TGTGCCAGCAGCCCCCGGGGGGATAGAAACACTGAAGCTTTCTTT.

The V and J genes are TRBV7-9 and TRBJ1-3; D is perhaps TRBD1 (6 bases). The CDR3 covers 15 residues. V lost 5 bases and J 3 bases, leaving 14 bases between the germline ends. From germline, CDR1 is SEHNR and CDR2 FQNEAQ (reference sequence). The CDR3 DNA is TGTGCCAGCAGCCAGGGGAGTTCTGGTGGAAACACCATATATTTT. Residues: CASSQGSSGGNTIYF.

The rearrangement uses TRBV6-5 and TRBJ1-1; TRBD1 aligns across 7 bases. The CDR3 covers 15 residues. CDR1 MNHEY and CDR2 SVGAGI come from the germline V gene. V was clipped by 2 bases and J by 1 base; unmatched bases: 4. Here the CDR3 DNA reads TGTGCCAGCAGTTACCGAAACAGGGGGAACACTGAAGCTTTCTTT. Protein sequence: CASSYRNRGNTEAFF.